This passage covers 8 T cell receptor beta chains from one sample sequenced in a study of memory CD4+ T cells and cytomegalovirus serostatus (dated by TCRdb to about 2019). To prepare the library, the immunoSEQ multiplex PCR assay was applied. Sourced from immuneACCESS, this table was stored by TCRdb with only in-frame sequences that have V and J called. A share of the clones is absent; for the studies checked, an unresolved V gene accounts for under half, and the remainder has no known explanation. The sample records tens of thousands of clones, approximately 71% of which are singletons. The ten largest clones take up about 1% of the sample. Single viable CD3+CD4+CD8-CD45RO+ cells were sorted as memory CD4+ T cells on a FACSAria II. The source material was memory CD4+ T cells from blood. The receptor source for this set is an adult in good health and CMV-seronegative.

J is TRBJ2-3 and V is TRBV15, with 10 bases matching TRBD1. This CDR3 spans 15 amino acids. Unmatched junction bases numbered 4, after V lost 3 bases and J lost 4 bases. Germline-derived CDR1 and CDR2 are LNHNV and YYDKDF (reference sequence). DNA of the CDR3: TGTGCCACCAGCAGGGACAGGGGGACGGCAGATACGCAGTATTTT. This encodes CATSRDRGTADTQYF.

The V gene is TRBV5-5, the J gene TRBJ2-7, with 10 bases that match TRBD1. The CDR3 runs 15 residues. Germline-derived CDR1 and CDR2 are SGHKS and YYEKEE (reference sequence). Trimming cost V 3 bases and J 4 bases; bases outside gene matches: 7. This CDR3 is CASSWGRQGAYEQYF. In nucleotides, the CDR3 is TGTGCCAGCAGCTGGGGGAGACAGGGGGCGTACGAGCAGTACTTC. The full variable domain, rest sourced from reference TRBV5-5 and TRBJ2-7, is DAGVTQSPTHLIKTRGQQVTLRCSPISGHKSVSWYQQVLGQGPQFIFQYYEKEERGRGNFPDRFSARQFPNYSSELNVNALLLGDSALYLCASSWGRQGAYEQYFGPGTRLTVT.

The chain combines TRBV6-6 with TRBJ1-5, with a tentative D call TRBD1 (5 bases). Per germline, CDR1 MNHNY and CDR2 SVGAGI (reference sequence). V was cut by 7 bases and J by 5 bases, with 12 bases left in between. This CDR3 contains 13 residues. The CDR3 loop reads CASKVGGDQPQHF. Written as DNA, the CDR3 is TGTGCCAGCAAGGTGGGGGGGGATCAGCCCCAGCATTTT.

V and J are TRBV19 and TRBJ2-7; TRBD2 agrees at 14 bases. The CDR3 is 17 residues long. Germline V CDR1 and CDR2: LNHDA, SQIVND (reference sequence). V lost 5 bases to trimming and J lost 0 bases; unmatched junction nucleotides: 6. DNA of the CDR3: TGTGCCAGTAGTCTCGGGACTAGCGGGAGCATCTCCTACGAGCAGTACTTC. It codes for CASSLGTSGSISYEQYF.

This clone was observed a handful of times. This chain links TRBV19 with TRBJ2-1, with TRBD2 matching 9 bases. Germline CDR1 reads LNHDA; CDR2 reads SQIVND (reference sequence). V trimming: 2 bases; J trimming: 4 bases; junction bases outside the gene matches: 3. The CDR3 has 15 amino acids. The CDR3 is CASSIPLAGYNEQFF. CDR3 in DNA: TGTGCCAGTAGTATACCGCTAGCGGGATACAATGAGCAGTTCTTC. Drawing the rest from reference TRBV19 and TRBJ2-1, the complete variable domain is DGGITQSPKYLFRKEGQNVTLSCEQNLNHDAMYWYRQDPGQGLRLIYYSQIVNDFQKGDIAEGYSVSREKKESFPLTVTSAQKNPTAFYLCASSIPLAGYNEQFFGPGTRLTVL.

In this sample, this clone turned up once. The chain couples TRBV28 to TRBJ1-2, with D hard to call. Germline V CDR1 and CDR2: MDHEN, SYDVKM. The CDR3 sequence is 11 residues long. The ends were cut back, 8 bases at V and 0 bases at J, with 4 bases in the middle. The CDR3 protein is CASATNYGYTF. As DNA, the CDR3 is TGTGCCAGCGCCACTAACTATGGCTACACCTTC.

This chain connects TRBV28 to TRBJ1-2, with TRBD1 as a possible D gene (5 bases). The CDR3 has 15 residues. Germline V gene sequence: CDR1 MDHEN, CDR2 SYDVKM. V lost 6 bases, J lost 0 bases, and 14 bases lay in between. The CDR3 is CASRLDRPTNYGYTF. The CDR3 region has the DNA TGTGCCAGCAGGTTAGACAGACCTACTAACTATGGCTACACCTTC.

This clone appeared a single time. The rearrangement links TRBV7-2 to TRBJ1-3, with TRBD1 matching over 7 bases. The CDR3 has 19 amino acids. V lost 1 base to trimming and J lost 2 bases; unmatched junction nucleotides: 14. The germline CDR1 and CDR2 sequences are SGHTA and FQGNSA. Written as DNA, the CDR3 is TGTGCCAGCAGCTTAGATACAGGGGTGGGGAGACCTACTGGAAACACCATATATTTT. Translation gives CASSLDTGVGRPTGNTIYF. The variable domain in full, with the rest retrieved from reference TRBV7-2 and TRBJ1-3, is GAGVSQSPSNKVTEKGKDVELRCDPISGHTALYWYRQSLGQGLEFLIYFQGNSAPDKSGLPSDRFSAERTGGSVSTLTIQRTQQEDSAVYLCASSLDTGVGRPTGNTIYFGEGSWLTVV.